This TCR beta chain came from a study of blood T cells in healthy people across ages. Next came a second PCR, run for roughly 6 to 11 cycles, which used a sample-barcoded 5' primer along with a J-beta primer mix. TCRdb fed the 5' RACE reads into MiXCR, producing one record per CDR3 protein. This table has roughly 1.9 million distinct CDR3 sequences, around 40% appearing once. The draw of peripheral blood yielded roughly 9.1 milliliters from each donor. Trimming took 4 bases from V and 3 from J, leaving 13 bases between them. This CDR3 contains 15 residues. Germline V CDR1 and CDR2: SNHLY, FYNNEI. This clonotype came up a few times.

The receptor was derived from a human donor in good health. The sequenced sample was blood. This chain joins TRBV2 and TRBJ2-4; TRBD1 might be the D (6 bases). This CDR3 reads CASSGEGHIKNIQYF. In DNA form, the CDR3 reads TGTGCCAGCAGTGGTGAGGGACATATCAAAAACATTCAGTACTTC.